This T cell receptor (beta chain) is from a study of blood T cell repertoires in COVID-19. Overall study context: Samples representing acute and convalescent COVID-19 were sourced from the United States, Italy and Spain.

The CDR3 extends over 12 amino acids. Per germline, CDR1 SEHNR and CDR2 FQNEAQ (reference sequence). Trimming took off 1 base at V and 14 bases at J, with 12 bases between the two ends. TCRdb keeps only in-frame clones here, not all; method: immunoSEQ multiplex PCR. The sample records roughly 260,000 clones, around nine tenths being singletons. The J gene is TRBJ1-3, the V gene TRBV7-9; D remains ambiguous. This TCR came from a woman younger than 35 who had recovered from COVID-19. The material sequenced was PBMCs or T cells enriched from blood (not recorded which). The CDR3 sequence is CASSLESGIVYF. CDR3 nucleotide sequence: TGTGCCAGCAGCTTAGAGTCCGGGATAGTATATTTT.